Listed here are 27 T cell receptor beta chains from one sample, sequenced in a study of blood T cell repertoires in COVID-19. Method: immunoSEQ multiplex PCR; TCRdb's copy keeps in-frame clones and lacks some. The sample carries 150,000 to 160,000 clones, about 79% recorded once. Sample: peripheral blood. These receptor sequences come from a woman aged 55 to 70 with acute or convalescent COVID-19.

The CDR3 nucleotides are TGTGCCAGCAGATCCGACAGGGGGCGGACAGATACGCAGTATTTT. Translating gives CASRSDRGRTDTQYF. The chain combines TRBV28 with TRBJ2-3; 10 bases line up with TRBD1. CDR1 is MDHEN, CDR2 SYDVKM, per germline. The J segment lost 3 bases and the V segment lost 6 bases, leaving 6 bases of the junction unmatched. The CDR3 has 15 residues.

In this sample, this clone turned up a few times. V gene TRBV11-2 combines with J gene TRBJ1-1; D perhaps matches TRBD1 (6 bases). Trimming cost V 1 base and J 3 bases, with 21 bases left between them. Germline CDR1 and CDR2: SGHAT and FQNNGV. CDR3 length: 18 residues. CDR3 coding DNA: TGTGCCAGCAGCTTAGTATGGGACCGGCGGGGGCGGGACACTGAAGCTTTCTTT. It yields the protein CASSLVWDRRGRDTEAFF.

This clone has a handful of counts. The CDR3 bases are TGTGCCAGTAGCCGGGCCGGACAGAGGTATGGCTACACCTTC. Protein product: CASSRAGQRYGYTF. The chain links TRBV19 to TRBJ1-2, with a possible D match to TRBD1 (6 bases). The CDR3 runs to 14 residues. Germline V lookup: CDR1 LNHDA, CDR2 SQIVND (reference sequence). Deletions cut 6 bases from V and 5 bases from J, with 16 bases between.

The chain uses TRBV29-1 and TRBJ1-1, with D uncertain. The CDR3 extends over 13 amino acids. Per germline, CDR1 SQVTM and CDR2 ANQGSEA. The V end lost 3 bases, the J end lost 1 base, and 9 bases lay between the germline ends. CDR3 protein: CSVERNGNTEAFF. In DNA form, the CDR3 reads TGCAGCGTTGAGAGGAACGGGAACACTGAAGCTTTCTTT.

This chain links TRBV5-1 with TRBJ2-5; D may be TRBD1 (5 bases). This CDR3 has 15 amino acids. The ends were cut back, 0 bases at V and 3 bases at J, with 12 bases in the middle. CDR1 SGHRS and CDR2 YFSETQ come from the germline V gene. CDR3 nucleotide sequence: TGCGCCAGCAGCTTGGCCGGATCCAGGGAAGAGACCCAGTACTTC. As protein: CASSLAGSREETQYF.

V is TRBV18 and J is TRBJ1-1; D gene ambiguous. The germline V gene has CDR1 KGHSH and CDR2 LQKENI. V was pared by 6 bases and J by 3 bases, with 11 bases between. The CDR3 has 13 amino acids. The CDR3 here is CASSLVEDTEAFF. CDR3 nucleotide sequence: TGTGCCAGCTCCCTCGTAGAGGACACTGAAGCTTTCTTT.

V is TRBV11-3 and J is TRBJ2-3, with TRBD2 identical over 14 bases. The J segment lost 8 bases and the V segment lost 5 bases, leaving 9 bases of the junction unmatched. CDR1 is SGHNT and CDR2 is YENEEA in the germline V gene. This CDR3 spans 16 amino acids. The CDR3 DNA is TGTGCCAGCAGCCGAGGACTAGCGGGGGGACAGAGTACGCAGTATTTT. Translation: CASSRGLAGGQSTQYF.

The chain carries TRBV5-1 and TRBJ2-7; 10 nucleotides align to TRBD2. This CDR3 is built from 15 residues. J gave up 3 bases and V 5 bases, and 8 bases lay outside the gene matches. CDR1 is SGHRS and CDR2 is YFSETQ in the germline V gene. CDR3 protein: CASSSIAGGLYEQYF. The CDR3 DNA reads TGCGCCAGCAGTTCCATAGCGGGGGGCCTCTACGAGCAGTACTTC.

The V and J genes are TRBV27 and TRBJ2-7; 7 positions match TRBD1. Germline assignment: CDR1 MNHEY and CDR2 SMNVEV (reference sequence). Trimming cost V 8 bases and J 3 bases; bases outside gene matches: 4. This CDR3 has 12 amino acids. The CDR3 nucleotides are TGTGCCAGCGCGACAGGGCACTACGAGCAGTACTTC. Protein sequence: CASATGHYEQYF.

The CDR3 reads CASSRLGGEAFF. Written as DNA, the CDR3 is TGTGCCAGCAGCCGTCTCGGGGGTGAAGCTTTCTTT. The V and J genes are TRBV5-8 and TRBJ1-1; possibly TRBD1 for D (5 bases). This CDR3 is built from 12 residues. Per the germline V gene, CDR1 is SGHTS and CDR2 is YDEGEE. With 4 bases removed from V and 7 bases from J, the gap between germline ends came to 11 bases.

The chain has TRBV12-3 or TRBV12-4 and TRBJ1-2; TRBD1 matches at 10 bases. This CDR3 has 13 amino acids. The trim removed 11 bases at V and 6 bases at J, leaving 9 bases unmatched. CDR3 sequence: CAVDGTGVDGYTF. CDR3 nucleotides: TGTGCCGTCGATGGGACAGGGGTGGATGGCTACACCTTC.

The chain couples TRBV5-6 to TRBJ1-1, with D perhaps matching TRBD1 (5 bases). This CDR3 spans 14 amino acids. V shed 7 bases and J shed 0 bases, with 13 bases lying between them. Germline assignment: CDR1 SGHDT and CDR2 YYEEEE. The CDR3 coding sequence is TGTGCCAGCGCTGGACGGGGGATGAACACTGAAGCTTTCTTT. Amino acids: CASAGRGMNTEAFF.

The chain recombines TRBV6-5 with TRBJ1-3; D is unclear. The V gene's germline CDR1 is MNHEY and CDR2 SVGAGI. This CDR3 contains 15 residues. Trimming took 0 bases from V and 0 from J, leaving 6 bases between them. The DNA of the CDR3 is TGTGCCAGCAGTTACTCCGGAGGCTCTGGAAACACCATATATTTT. It yields the protein CASSYSGGSGNTIYF.

This chain uses TRBV3-1 (or the pseudogene TRBV3-2) with TRBJ2-3; TRBD2 matches 7 bases. The CDR3 sequence is 15 residues long. V lost 1 base to trimming and J lost 4 bases; unmatched junction nucleotides: 5. Germline CDR1 LGHDT, CDR2 YNNKEL (reference sequence). The DNA for the CDR3 is TGTGCCAGCAGCCAAGGGGGAGGGCGAGCAGATACGCAGTATTTT. It translates to CASSQGGGRADTQYF.

The rearrangement links TRBV6-5 to TRBJ1-2; D not certain. This CDR3 is 15 amino acids long. Trimming shortened V by 0 bases and J by 4 bases, and 12 bases separated the two germline ends. The V gene's germline CDR1 is MNHEY and CDR2 SVGAGI. The CDR3 spells CASSYSPGRGYGYTF. Here the CDR3 DNA reads TGTGCCAGCAGTTACTCACCCGGAAGAGGCTATGGCTACACCTTC.

The rearrangement uses TRBV4-1 and TRBJ1-2; 9 nucleotides line up with TRBD1. With 1 base clipped from V and 2 bases from J, the junction kept 5 bases outside the gene matches. The length of the CDR3 is 16 residues. Germline CDR1 is MGHRA and CDR2 is YSYEKL. In DNA, the CDR3 is TGCGCCAGCAGCCAAGGCCTTGGGACAGGGAACTATGGCTACACCTTC. Amino acid sequence: CASSQGLGTGNYGYTF.

The chain joins TRBV28 to TRBJ1-2, with 7 positions matching TRBD1. CDR3 length: 12 residues. The V and J ends lost 4 bases and 8 bases, in that order; junction bases with no gene match: 4. Germline values: CDR1 MDHEN, CDR2 SYDVKM. CDR3 bases: TGTGCCAGCAGTTCGACAGGGTTGGGCTACACCTTC. It translates to CASSSTGLGYTF.

The sample holds a few counts of this clone. The chain couples TRBV28 to TRBJ1-6, with D maybe TRBD1 (5 bases). The CDR3 has 15 amino acids. Trimming took off 3 bases at V and 9 bases at J, with 15 bases between the two ends. The germline CDR1 and CDR2 sequences are MDHEN and SYDVKM. CDR3 in amino acids: CASSFAGGRGSPLHF. The CDR3, as DNA: TGTGCCAGCAGTTTCGCGGGGGGACGGGGTTCACCCCTCCACTTT.

J is TRBJ1-1 and V is TRBV12-3 or TRBV12-4; TRBD1 agrees at 7 bases. The CDR3 length is 12 residues. V shed 5 bases, J shed 7 bases, and the junction held 4 bases outside the gene matches. In nucleotides, the CDR3 is TGTGCCAGCAGTAGTCAGGGGGTTGAAGCTTTCTTT. Protein sequence: CASSSQGVEAFF.

The chain joins TRBV19 to TRBJ1-5; weak D call: TRBD1 (6 bases). CDR1 is LNHDA and CDR2 is SQIVND in the germline V gene (reference sequence). V dropped 5 bases and J dropped 7 bases, with 15 bases sitting between them. This CDR3 has 14 residues. The CDR3 sequence is CASSPGGAGQPQHF. CDR3 nucleotide sequence: TGTGCCAGTAGTCCCGGGGGGGCAGGGCAGCCCCAGCATTTT.

This chain links TRBV9 with TRBJ1-1; TRBD1 matches at 11 bases. J lost 4 bases, V lost 3 bases, and 5 bases had no gene match. The CDR3 contains 15 residues. CDR1 is SGDLS and CDR2 is YYNGEE in the germline V gene. As DNA, the CDR3 is TGTGCCAGCAGCGGGACAGGGGGCTTGGGCACTGAAGCTTTCTTT. Its protein is CASSGTGGLGTEAFF.

V is TRBV5-1 and J is TRBJ1-2; D perhaps matches TRBD1 (6 bases). The V end lost 4 bases, the J end lost 8 bases, and 18 bases lay between the germline ends. Germline V gives CDR1 SGHRS, CDR2 YFSETQ. The CDR3 sequence is 14 residues long. CDR3 nucleotides: TGCGCCAGCAGCGCCACCGCAGGGGTCGTAGGCTACACCTTC. Translating it yields CASSATAGVVGYTF.

This chain connects TRBV19 to TRBJ1-4; D not resolved. Germline V gene data show CDR1 as LNHDA and CDR2 as SQIVND (reference sequence). With 0 bases removed from V and 7 bases from J, the gap between germline ends came to 9 bases. This CDR3 is 14 amino acids long. The CDR3 is CASSIDPTGEKLFF. The CDR3, as DNA: TGTGCCAGTAGTATAGATCCGACGGGTGAAAAACTGTTTTTT.

This chain links TRBV5-1 with TRBJ2-7, with TRBD2 matching 10 bases. J gave up 3 bases and V 5 bases, and 8 bases lay outside the gene matches. The germline V gene has CDR1 SGHRS and CDR2 YFSETQ. The CDR3 is 15 residues long. CDR3 sequence (DNA): TGCGCCAGCAGACCCGGGACTAGCGACTACTACGAGCAGTACTTC. Translated, it gives CASRPGTSDYYEQYF.

This chain connects TRBV28 to TRBJ1-2; TRBD1 agrees at 7 bases. With 5 bases clipped from V and 7 bases from J, the junction kept 10 bases outside the gene matches. CDR3 size: 14 residues. The germline CDR1 and CDR2 sequences are MDHEN and SYDVKM. CDR3 sequence: CASSPLDRETGYTF. CDR3 in DNA: TGTGCCAGCAGTCCACTCGACAGGGAAACTGGCTACACCTTC.

The CDR3 nucleotides are TGTGCCAGCAGCCTTCGGGGAACCCAACGCGATTCACCCCTCCACTTT. Its protein product is CASSLRGTQRDSPLHF. The J gene is TRBJ1-6, the V gene TRBV5-6; D unresolved. The CDR3 has 16 residues. The V gene lost 4 bases and the J gene lost 8 bases, with 19 bases spanning the gap. CDR1 is SGHDT, CDR2 YYEEEE, per germline.

This clone has just a few counts. This chain links TRBV2 with TRBJ2-5; TRBD2 is a possible D gene (6 bases). Germline CDR1 and CDR2: SNHLY and FYNNEI. Trimming shortened V by 10 bases and J by 1 base, and 16 bases separated the two germline ends. The CDR3 totals 14 residues. This CDR3 is CATGVGWSQETQYF. CDR3 sequence (DNA): TGTGCCACGGGAGTGGGCTGGAGCCAAGAGACCCAGTACTTC.